A selection of T cell receptor beta chains follows, all from one sample in a study of post-analysis software for immune sequencing data. MiXCR was run by TCRdb on the PCR reads, yielding one entry per CDR3 protein. The data show roughly 180,000 distinct CDR3 sequences, about 32% seen once. Sequencing was carried out using blood. The source of these receptors is a girl aged 10 to 17 with multiple sclerosis. Each CDR3 is given with its conserved first and last residue. D genes are given only for firm matches. Clone size appears in some rows only: once, few, many, or a class for an expanded clone.

V	J	D	size	CDR3	DNA
TRBV5-1	TRBJ2-1	-	many	CASSEGGTDNEQFF	TGCGCCAGCAGCGAGGGGGGGACTGACAATGAGCAGTTCTTC
TRBV12-3/TRBV12-4	TRBJ2-7	-	many	CASSVDRGYEQYF	TGTGCCAGCAGCGTAGACAGAGGCTACGAGCAGTACTTC
TRBV14	TRBJ2-3	-	-	CASSQAGEDTQYF	TGTGCCAGCAGCCAAGCGGGGGAGGATACGCAGTATTTT
TRBV28	TRBJ1-4	-	-	CASSLGQATNEKLFF	TGTGCCAGCAGTTTGGGTCAGGCAACTAATGAAAAACTGTTTTTT
TRBV12-3/TRBV12-4	TRBJ1-5	-	many	CASNLGGKGQPQHF	TGTGCCAGCAACCTGGGGGGAAAAGGGCAGCCCCAGCATTTT
TRBV20-1	TRBJ2-1	TRBD2	-	CSANPGLAGGPQFF	TGCAGTGCTAATCCGGGACTAGCGGGAGGGCCGCAGTTCTTC
TRBV20-1	TRBJ2-7	-	many	CSARGPIPSPYEQYF	TGCAGTGCTAGAGGCCCTATACCTTCGCCCTACGAGCAGTACTTC
TRBV21-1	TRBJ2-5	-	few	CASSSAGQGTETQYF	TGTGCCAGCAGCTCGGCAGGTCAGGGCACCGAGACCCAGTACTTC
TRBV7-9	TRBJ2-3	-	many	CASSLGPGIFADTQYF	TGTGCCAGCAGCTTAGGCCCGGGAATCTTCGCAGATACGCAGTATTTT
TRBV7-3	TRBJ2-1	-	-	CASSLSGTYNEQFF	TGTGCCAGCAGCTTAAGCGGCACCTACAATGAGCAGTTCTTC
TRBV6-5	TRBJ1-1	-	-	CASRLSTKNTEAFF	TGTGCCAGCAGGCTCAGTACTAAGAACACTGAAGCTTTCTTT
TRBV28	TRBJ2-3	TRBD1	-	CASSSPGTGTDTQYF	TGTGCCAGCAGTTCCCCCGGGACAGGCACAGATACGCAGTATTTT
TRBV12-3/TRBV12-4	TRBJ2-1	TRBD1	few	CASSLAQLGGPYNEQFF	TGTGCCAGCAGTTTAGCGCAACTAGGGGGCCCATACAATGAGCAGTTCTTC
TRBV12-3/TRBV12-4	TRBJ1-5	-	many	CASSLWEGPLVNQPQHF	TGTGCCAGCAGTTTATGGGAGGGGCCCCTCGTAAATCAGCCCCAGCATTTT
TRBV6-1	TRBJ2-1	TRBD2	once	CASSNSGRADEQFF	TGTGCCAGCAGTAACAGCGGGAGGGCCGATGAGCAGTTCTTC
TRBV7-2	TRBJ2-3	-	many	CASSPGGLAARNTQYF	TGTGCCAGCAGCCCAGGGGGCCTAGCGGCTCGGAATACGCAGTATTTT
TRBV12-3/TRBV12-4	TRBJ1-2	TRBD1	-	CASSLTGQGAGYTF	TGTGCCAGCAGTTTAACAGGACAGGGGGCCGGCTACACCTTC
TRBV5-1	TRBJ2-7	TRBD2	many	CASSPDGREGRGEQYF	TGCGCCAGCAGTCCTGACGGTCGGGAGGGCCGGGGTGAGCAGTACTTC
TRBV12-3/TRBV12-4	TRBJ2-2	TRBD2	-	CASRAPGLAGPFYTGELFF	TGTGCCAGCAGAGCACCGGGACTAGCGGGACCATTTTACACCGGGGAGCTGTTTTTT
TRBV11-2	TRBJ2-4	TRBD2	-	CASSRGGSWYF	TGTGCCAGCAGCCGGGGGGGCTCCTGGTACTTC
TRBV20-1	TRBJ2-7	-	few	CSAGLPGTYEQYF	TGCAGTGCTGGACTGCCGGGGACCTACGAGCAGTACTTC
TRBV10-1	TRBJ2-3	-	-	CASSEQGGSTDTQYF	TGCGCCAGCAGTGAACAGGGGGGGAGCACAGATACGCAGTATTTT
TRBV20-1	TRBJ2-3	-	few	CSARKTAGAGADTQYF	TGCAGTGCTAGAAAAACGGCGGGAGCAGGGGCAGATACGCAGTATTTT
TRBV29-1	TRBJ2-1	TRBD1	medium-sized	CSANPGGSNEQFF	TGCAGCGCGAACCCAGGGGGTAGTAATGAGCAGTTCTTC
TRBV10-3	TRBJ1-4	-	many	CAISEGFAPNEKLFF	TGTGCCATCAGTGAGGGGTTTGCCCCAAATGAAAAACTGTTTTTT
TRBV27	TRBJ2-7	-	few	CASGPGGDYEQYF	TGTGCCAGCGGCCCAGGGGGGGACTACGAGCAGTACTTC
TRBV12-3/TRBV12-4	TRBJ2-3	-	-	CASSQGPGVSTDTQYF	TGTGCCAGCAGTCAGGGCCCGGGGGTGAGCACAGATACGCAGTATTTT
TRBV3-1	TRBJ2-6	-	-	CASSQRGSGANVLTF	TGTGCCAGCAGCCAAAGGGGGTCTGGGGCCAACGTCCTGACTTTC
TRBV12-3/TRBV12-4	TRBJ2-1	-	-	CASSLSLASYNEQFF	TGTGCCAGCAGTTTATCTCTGGCCTCCTACAATGAGCAGTTCTTC
TRBV5-1	TRBJ2-4	-	few	CASSSYPTGEGIQYF	TGCGCCAGCAGCTCGTACCCGACAGGGGAGGGCATTCAGTACTTC
TRBV7-2	TRBJ2-5	TRBD2	-	CASSPRTSGTETQYF	TGTGCCAGCAGCCCCCGGACTAGCGGAACGGAGACCCAGTACTTC
TRBV7-3	TRBJ2-7	-	once	CASSLFLGDSYEQYF	TGTGCCAGCAGCTTATTTTTAGGCGACTCCTACGAGCAGTACTTC
TRBV20-1	TRBJ2-1	TRBD1	-	CSAGRDRANNEQFF	TGCAGTGCTGGCCGGGACAGGGCAAACAATGAGCAGTTCTTC
TRBV3-1	TRBJ2-1	TRBD2	many	CASSQRTSGSQDNEQFF	TGTGCCAGCAGCCAGAGGACTAGCGGGAGTCAAGACAATGAGCAGTTCTTC
TRBV7-9	TRBJ1-2	-	many	CASSSEKDSHYGYTF	TGTGCCAGCAGCTCCGAAAAGGACAGCCACTATGGCTACACCTTC
TRBV29-1	TRBJ1-1	TRBD1	few	CSTGDTEAFF	TGCAGCACAGGGGATACTGAAGCTTTCTTT
TRBV20-1	TRBJ2-3	TRBD2	few	CSARDWGGQYF	TGCAGTGCTAGAGATTGGGGGGGACAGTATTTT
TRBV12-3/TRBV12-4	TRBJ2-1	-	-	CASSLILHEQFF	TGTGCCAGCAGTTTGATTCTCCACGAGCAGTTCTTC
TRBV28	TRBJ2-7	TRBD2	many	CASDPRQGTSGNFPHEQYF	TGTGCCAGCGACCCGAGGCAGGGGACTAGCGGGAATTTCCCCCACGAGCAGTACTTC
TRBV4-2	TRBJ2-5	TRBD2	few	CASSQDAGLAGVGQETQYF	TGTGCCAGCAGCCAAGACGCCGGACTAGCGGGAGTTGGACAAGAGACCCAGTACTTC
TRBV29-1	TRBJ2-2	TRBD2	-	CSVKAGGQGGELFF	TGCAGCGTCAAAGCGGGGGGGCAGGGCGGGGAGCTGTTTTTT
TRBV4-1	TRBJ2-3	-	many	CASSQTGFITDTQYF	TGCGCCAGCAGCCAAACCGGGTTCATCACAGATACGCAGTATTTT
TRBV12-3/TRBV12-4	TRBJ2-5	TRBD2	-	CASSLFLAGGQDAQYF	TGTGCCAGCAGTTTATTCCTAGCGGGAGGACAAGATGCCCAGTACTTC
TRBV15	TRBJ2-1	TRBD2	few	CATSRDLTSGLYNEQFF	TGTGCCACCAGCAGAGATTTGACTAGCGGCCTATACAATGAGCAGTTCTTC
TRBV12-3/TRBV12-4	TRBJ2-1	TRBD2	many	CASSVGLPYNEQFF	TGTGCCAGCAGTGTGGGACTACCATACAATGAGCAGTTCTTC
TRBV9	TRBJ2-1	-	-	CASSVGLGTTHEQFF	TGTGCCAGCAGCGTAGGTTTGGGAACGACCCACGAGCAGTTCTTC
TRBV4-1	TRBJ2-3	TRBD2	many	CASSQDGGERLSTDTQYF	TGCGCCAGCAGCCAAGATGGGGGGGAGAGGTTGAGCACAGATACGCAGTATTTT
TRBV11-2	TRBJ1-6	-	once	CASSPRGGDNSPLHF	TGTGCCAGCAGCCCCCGAGGTGGGGATAATTCACCCCTCCACTTT
TRBV11-2	TRBJ1-5	-	-	CASSLGAFSVNQPQHF	TGTGCCAGCAGCTTAGGGGCCTTCTCCGTCAATCAGCCCCAGCATTTT
TRBV20-1	TRBJ1-2	TRBD1	once	CSARIGQGTSGYGYTF	TGCAGTGCTAGAATCGGACAGGGTACTTCAGGCTATGGCTACACCTTC
TRBV7-9	TRBJ1-1	-	-	CASSVSGLSAEAFF	TGTGCCAGCAGCGTTAGCGGTTTGTCGGCTGAAGCTTTCTTT
TRBV11-2	TRBJ1-1	-	-	CASSSDMNTEAFF	TGTGCCAGCAGCTCCGATATGAACACTGAAGCTTTCTTT
TRBV28	TRBJ2-1	TRBD2	many	CASSSLAGTYNEQFF	TGTGCCAGCAGTTCACTAGCGGGTACCTACAATGAGCAGTTCTTC
TRBV12-3/TRBV12-4	TRBJ1-2	-	many	CASSSRDPGYTF	TGTGCCAGCAGTTCCCGGGATCCTGGCTACACCTTC
TRBV25-1	TRBJ2-7	-	-	CASSDGGAGTEQYF	TGTGCCAGCAGTGATGGCGGGGCCGGTACCGAGCAGTACTTC
TRBV5-5	TRBJ2-7	TRBD2	many	CASSLGTSGKTEQYF	TGTGCCAGCAGCTTAGGGACTAGCGGAAAGACCGAGCAGTACTTC
TRBV20-1	TRBJ2-7	TRBD2	-	CSARGPGTSVDNEQYF	TGCAGTGCTAGAGGTCCGGGTACTAGCGTTGACAATGAGCAGTACTTC
TRBV20-1	TRBJ1-1	TRBD1	-	CSAPRGFTEAFF	TGCAGTGCTCCCAGGGGGTTCACTGAAGCTTTCTTT